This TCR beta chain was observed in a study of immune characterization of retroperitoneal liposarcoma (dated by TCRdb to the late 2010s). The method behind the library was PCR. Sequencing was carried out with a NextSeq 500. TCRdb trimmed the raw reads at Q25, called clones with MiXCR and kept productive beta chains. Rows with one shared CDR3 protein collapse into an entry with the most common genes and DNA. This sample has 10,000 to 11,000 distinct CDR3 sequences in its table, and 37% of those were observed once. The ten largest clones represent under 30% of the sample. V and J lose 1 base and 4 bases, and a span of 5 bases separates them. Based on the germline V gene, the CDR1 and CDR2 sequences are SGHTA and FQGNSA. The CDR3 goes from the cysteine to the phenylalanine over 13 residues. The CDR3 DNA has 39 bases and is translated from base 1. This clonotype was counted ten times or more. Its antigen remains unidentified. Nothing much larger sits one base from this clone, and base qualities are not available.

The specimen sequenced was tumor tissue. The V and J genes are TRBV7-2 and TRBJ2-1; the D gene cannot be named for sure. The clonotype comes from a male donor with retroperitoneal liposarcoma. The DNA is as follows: TGTGCCAGCAGCTTAGGCATGTACAATGAGCAGTTCTTC. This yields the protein CASSLGMYNEQFF.